The 30 T cell receptor beta chains given below trace back to one sample, sequenced in a study of cytomegalovirus exposure and HLA in healthy donors (dated by TCRdb to about 2017). Library prep was done by the immunoSEQ multiplex PCR assay. A mixture of 60 forward primers for TCR Vbeta segments and 13 reverse primers for TCR Jbeta segments was used in the multiplex PCR. This immuneACCESS table, as held by TCRdb, lists in-frame sequences with V and J called but not all clones. Of the missing ones, under half trace to an unresolved V gene in checked studies; the others have no known cause. Within this sample are roughly 90,000 clones, with around 85% of them counted one time only. The ten largest clonotypes hold under 2.5% of the sample. The sequenced sample was PBMCs. These receptors originate from a man aged 18-30 years in good health and CMV-seronegative.

This clone came up a few times. The chain is built from TRBV5-1 and TRBJ2-1; TRBD2 matches 14 bases. The V segment lost 3 bases and the J segment 8 bases; nucleotides outside the gene matches: 10. Germline V gene data show CDR1 as SGHRS and CDR2 as YFSETQ. The CDR3 runs to 17 residues. CDR3 amino acids: CASSSTTGTSGSDEQFF. The CDR3 DNA is TGCGCCAGCAGCTCGACAACCGGGACTAGCGGGAGCGATGAGCAGTTCTTC.

The chain links TRBV30 to TRBJ1-1; weak D call: TRBD1 (6 bases). The CDR3 covers 14 residues. Trimming stripped 3 bases from V and 3 bases from J, with 14 bases between. CDR1 GTSNPN and CDR2 SVGIG come from the germline V gene (reference sequence). The CDR3 sequence is CAWRYRGGHTEAFF. CDR3 in DNA: TGTGCCTGGAGATACCGGGGGGGCCACACTGAAGCTTTCTTT. Looking up the rest from reference TRBV30 and TRBJ1-1 gives the full variable domain: SQTIHQWPATLVQPVGSPLSLECTVEGTSNPNLYWYRQAAGRGLQLLFYSVGIGQISSEVPQNLSASRPQDRQFILSSKKLLLSDSGFYLCAWRYRGGHTEAFFGQGTRLTVV.

The chain carries TRBV7-9 and TRBJ1-5; D is possibly TRBD1 (5 bases). V lost 1 base and J 4 bases, leaving 11 bases between the germline ends. The CDR3 has 15 amino acids. Germline V gives CDR1 SEHNR, CDR2 FQNEAQ (reference sequence). In DNA, the CDR3 is TGTGCCAGCAGCTTAGAGGCAGGGTTAAATCAGCCCCAGCATTTT. Translation gives CASSLEAGLNQPQHF.

The chain couples TRBV5-1 to TRBJ1-4, with 12 bases lining up with TRBD1. The V gene's germline CDR1 is SGHRS and CDR2 YFSETQ. V gave up 4 bases and J gave up 3 bases; unmatched junction bases: 10. The CDR3 extends over 18 amino acids. For the CDR3, the DNA is TGCGCCAGCAGCCTTCGTACCGGGACAGGGGGCTCTAATGAAAAACTGTTTTTT. Translated, it gives CASSLRTGTGGSNEKLFF.

The rearrangement joins TRBV9 to TRBJ2-1; 8 positions agree with TRBD2. Trimming cost V 4 bases and J 8 bases; bases outside gene matches: 5. This CDR3 has 13 residues. Germline-derived CDR1 and CDR2 are SGDLS and YYNGEE. DNA of the CDR3: TGTGCCAGCAGCCTAGGGACTAGAGATGAGCAGTTCTTC. It specifies CASSLGTRDEQFF. Complete variable domain (other parts from reference TRBV9 and TRBJ2-1): DSGVTQTPKHLITATGQRVTLRCSPRSGDLSVYWYQQSLDQGLQFLIQYYNGEERAKGNILERFSAQQFPDLHSELNLSSLELGDSALYFCASSLGTRDEQFFGPGTRLTVL.

Here the CDR3 DNA reads TGTGCCAGTAGTACCCGACAGAGAGCGATGAACACTGAAGCTTTCTTT. Its protein product is CASSTRQRAMNTEAFF. The rearrangement joins TRBV19 to TRBJ1-1; TRBD1 is a possible D gene (5 bases). CDR3 length equals 16 residues. V shed 4 bases and J shed 0 bases, with 15 bases lying between them. CDR1 is LNHDA, CDR2 SQIVND, per germline (reference sequence). The complete variable domain, with remaining parts taken from reference TRBV19 and TRBJ1-1, reads DGGITQSPKYLFRKEGQNVTLSCEQNLNHDAMYWYRQDPGQGLRLIYYSQIVNDFQKGDIAEGYSVSREKKESFPLTVTSAQKNPTAFYLCASSTRQRAMNTEAFFGQGTRLTVV.

V gene TRBV9 combines with J gene TRBJ2-1; 9 bases agree with TRBD2. The CDR3 sequence is 16 residues long. With V trimmed by 0 bases and J by 4 bases, 5 bases remained unmatched. The germline V gene encodes CDR1 SGDLS and CDR2 YYNGEE. Written as DNA, the CDR3 is TGTGCCAGCAGCGTAGAGGCTAGCGGGGCGTACAATGAGCAGTTCTTC. Translated: CASSVEASGAYNEQFF.

The chain joins TRBV6-1 to TRBJ2-2, with a tentative D call TRBD2 (6 bases). Per germline, CDR1 MNHNS and CDR2 SASEGT. V gave up 11 bases and J gave up 3 bases, with 19 bases separating them. The CDR3 loop spans 15 amino acids. CDR3 loop: CAGVGGPEYTGELFF. In DNA, the CDR3 is TGTGCCGGGGTCGGGGGACCCGAGTACACCGGGGAGCTGTTTTTT.

This rearrangement joins TRBV5-6 to TRBJ2-3, with TRBD2 identical over 7 bases. V lost 1 base to trimming and J lost 0 bases; unmatched junction nucleotides: 11. Germline values: CDR1 SGHDT, CDR2 YYEEEE. The CDR3 sequence is 18 residues long. In nucleotides, the CDR3 is TGTGCCAGCAGCTTGCCCCACGGGTGGGGGGGGAGCACAGATACGCAGTATTTT. As protein: CASSLPHGWGGSTDTQYF.

The chain carries TRBV4-2 and TRBJ2-3; D gene uncertain. V lost 0 bases, J lost 5 bases, and 3 bases lay in between. Per the germline V gene, CDR1 is LGHNA and CDR2 is YNFKEQ. The CDR3 has 12 residues. The CDR3 here is CASSQDLDTQYF. The CDR3 region has the DNA TGTGCCAGCAGCCAAGATCTAGATACGCAGTATTTT.

This chain uses TRBV19 with TRBJ1-5, with 10 bases that match TRBD1. The J segment lost 4 bases and the V segment lost 6 bases, leaving 9 bases of the junction unmatched. Germline V gene data show CDR1 as LNHDA and CDR2 as SQIVND (reference sequence). The CDR3 contains 16 residues. The CDR3 bases are TGTGCCAGTAGCCTTAGGGGACAGGGGCGAAATCAGCCCCAGCATTTT. It encodes CASSLRGQGRNQPQHF.

This clone was observed a few times. The V call is TRBV9, the J call TRBJ2-6, with no clear D. There are 19 residues in the CDR3. Germline loops: CDR1 SGDLS, CDR2 YYNGEE. The V gene lost 4 bases and the J gene lost 1 base, with 21 bases spanning the gap. CDR3 DNA sequence: TGTGCCAGCAGCCCGAGCCCGGGTGCATCAAGATCTGGGGCCAACGTCCTGACTTTC. Protein: CASSPSPGASRSGANVLTF.

This clone was recorded only once. The V and J genes are TRBV10-1 and TRBJ1-1; perhaps TRBD1 as D (5 bases). The germline V gene encodes CDR1 WNHNN and CDR2 SYGVQD (reference sequence). The CDR3 loop spans 13 amino acids. V was cut by 2 bases and J by 5 bases, with 9 bases left in between. The CDR3 region has the DNA TGCGCCAGCAGTGAGGCAGGGCGGACTGAAGCTTTCTTT. This encodes CASSEAGRTEAFF.

The V gene is TRBV5-8, the J gene TRBJ1-4; TRBD1 is a possible D gene (5 bases). Germline-derived CDR1 and CDR2 are SGHTS and YDEGEE. The CDR3 contains 14 residues. V lost 3 bases and J 7 bases, leaving 13 bases between the germline ends. The CDR3 bases are TGTGCCAGCAGCTACGGACACGGCGGTGAAAAACTGTTTTTT. Translated: CASSYGHGGEKLFF. Drawing the rest from reference TRBV5-8 and TRBJ1-4, the complete variable domain is EAGVTQSPTHLIKTRGQQATLRCSPISGHTSVYWYQQALGLGLQFLLWYDEGEERNRGNFPPRFSGRQFPNYSSELNVNALELEDSALYLCASSYGHGGEKLFFGSGTQLSVL.

The genes are TRBV7-9 and TRBJ2-3, with 12 bases lining up with TRBD2. Germline V gene sequence: CDR1 SEHNR, CDR2 FQNEAQ (reference sequence). Unmatched junction bases numbered 6, after V lost 5 bases and J lost 6 bases. The CDR3 is made up of 15 amino acids. The CDR3 DNA reads TGTGCCAGCAGCCCCCGGACTAGCGGGATCGATACGCAGTATTTT. Translated, it gives CASSPRTSGIDTQYF.

The rearrangement links TRBV29-1 to TRBJ1-1; maybe TRBD1 (5 bases). The CDR3 is made up of 13 amino acids. The germline V and J ends were trimmed by 0 bases and 11 bases, with 16 bases remaining between them. The germline CDR1 and CDR2 sequences are SQVTM and ANQGSEA. The DNA of the CDR3 is TGCAGCGTTGAAGAGGGGCCTGGGGGGGAGGCTTTCTTT. Protein sequence: CSVEEGPGGEAFF. Filled out from reference TRBV29-1 and TRBJ1-1, the complete variable domain reads SAVISQKPSRDICQRGTSLTIQCQVDSQVTMMFWYRQQPGQSLTLIATANQGSEATYESGFVIDKFPISRPNLTFSTLTVSNMSPEDSSIYLCSVEEGPGGEAFFGQGTRLTVV.

V gene TRBV10-3 combines with J gene TRBJ1-1; TRBD1 matches 7 bases. This CDR3 is 15 amino acids long. Germline V CDR1 and CDR2: ENHRY, SYGVKD. With V trimmed by 6 bases and J by 3 bases, 10 bases remained unmatched. The CDR3, as DNA: TGTGCCATCAGGGGAGAAGGGGGCGGGGACACTGAAGCTTTCTTT. Translating gives CAIRGEGGGDTEAFF.

The chain links TRBV27 to TRBJ2-7, with D unclear. CDR3 length: 13 residues. Trimming cost V 7 bases and J 2 bases, with 12 bases left between them. Germline CDR1 is MNHEY and CDR2 is SMNVEV (reference sequence). Written as DNA, the CDR3 is TGTGCCAGCACCTCCTACCCTCCCTACGAGCAGTACTTC. Protein product: CASTSYPPYEQYF.

V is TRBV14 and J is TRBJ1-1; TRBD1 might be the D (6 bases). This CDR3 spans 15 amino acids. Trimming removed 4 bases at V and 1 base at J, with 13 bases between. Germline V gene sequence: CDR1 SGHDN, CDR2 FVKESK. For the CDR3, the DNA is TGTGCCAGCAGCCCCTCGGCGGGGGCGAACACTGAAGCTTTCTTT. Translated, it gives CASSPSAGANTEAFF.

This clone was recorded once. The chain is built from TRBV7-2 and TRBJ2-3; 9 bases line up with TRBD2. The CDR3 length is 17 residues. The germline V gene encodes CDR1 SGHTA and CDR2 FQGNSA. The J segment lost 4 bases and the V segment lost 4 bases, leaving 12 bases of the junction unmatched. The CDR3 bases are TGTGCCAGCAGCTCCCAACAGCTAGCGGGAATAGCAGATACGCAGTATTTT. This gives the protein CASSSQQLAGIADTQYF.

The chain combines TRBV5-5 with TRBJ1-6, with 9 bases matching TRBD1. Germline CDR1 and CDR2: SGHKS and YYEKEE (reference sequence). After removal of 4 bases from V and 6 bases from J, the junction contained 2 bases not matched to a gene. This CDR3 comprises 14 residues. For the CDR3, the DNA is TGTGCCAGCAGCACGGGACAGGGTAATTCACCCCTCCACTTT. Translating gives CASSTGQGNSPLHF. Looking up the rest from reference TRBV5-5 and TRBJ1-6 gives the full variable domain: DAGVTQSPTHLIKTRGQQVTLRCSPISGHKSVSWYQQVLGQGPQFIFQYYEKEERGRGNFPDRFSARQFPNYSSELNVNALLLGDSALYLCASSTGQGNSPLHFGNGTRLTVT.

V usage is TRBV11-2 and J usage is TRBJ2-7; tentatively, D is TRBD1 (5 bases). CDR3 length equals 14 residues. The germline gives CDR1 SGHAT, CDR2 FQNNGV. V lost 5 bases and J lost 2, with 13 bases in between. CDR3 in DNA: TGTGCCAGCAGCCCACGGCAGGGCCCCTACGAGCAGTACTTC. It encodes CASSPRQGPYEQYF.

By its share, this clone is medium-sized. The V and J genes are TRBV6-4 and TRBJ2-3; 7 bases line up with TRBD2. CDR1 is MRHNA and CDR2 is SNTAGT in the germline V gene. This CDR3 region has 15 residues. The J segment lost 0 bases and the V segment lost 1 base, leaving 1 base of the junction unmatched. This CDR3 reads CASSDFSGSTDTQYF. In DNA form, the CDR3 reads TGTGCCAGCAGTGACTTTAGCGGGAGCACAGATACGCAGTATTTT.

The chain uses TRBV7-2 and TRBJ1-1, with TRBD1 matching 8 bases. The CDR3 covers 15 residues. The V gene's germline CDR1 is SGHTA and CDR2 FQGNSA. The ends lost 3 bases at V and 4 bases at J; junction bases unmatched: 7. The CDR3 DNA sequence: TGTGCCAGCAGCTTCCCCGGACAGGGATCCACTGAAGCTTTCTTT. It codes for CASSFPGQGSTEAFF.

In its sample, this clone was seen once. The chain is built from TRBV7-8 and TRBJ2-5; TRBD2 matches at 9 bases. The CDR3 extends over 15 amino acids. The germline gives CDR1 SGHVS, CDR2 FQNEAQ. The V segment lost 8 bases and the J segment 3 bases; nucleotides outside the gene matches: 10. The CDR3 loop is CASRGGGRAEETQYF. The CDR3, as DNA: TGTGCCAGCCGGGGGGGCGGGAGGGCCGAAGAGACCCAGTACTTC.

The CDR3 loop is CASSLRGITSSSYNEQFF. The CDR3 DNA sequence: TGTGCCAGCAGCTTAAGAGGCATTACTTCGAGCTCCTACAATGAGCAGTTCTTC. The V and J genes are TRBV7-9 and TRBJ2-1; D is ambiguous. The V end lost 2 bases, the J end lost 0 bases, and 17 bases lay between the germline ends. This CDR3 has 18 amino acids. Germline-derived CDR1 and CDR2 are SEHNR and FQNEAQ (reference sequence).

The V and J genes are TRBV2 and TRBJ1-6; D ambiguous. The CDR3 contains 15 residues. Germline CDR1 and CDR2: SNHLY and FYNNEI. Trimming stripped 6 bases from V and 7 bases from J, with 16 bases between. This CDR3 is CASRAFRGMNSPLHF. Written as DNA, the CDR3 is TGTGCCAGCAGAGCCTTCCGGGGAATGAATTCACCCCTCCACTTT.

The V call is TRBV5-5, the J call TRBJ1-5; possible D gene TRBD1, 5 bases. CDR1 is SGHKS and CDR2 is YYEKEE in the germline V gene (reference sequence). The length of the CDR3 is 15 residues. V shed 1 base and J shed 6 bases, with 14 bases lying between them. The CDR3 protein is CASSLYAGGGQPQHF. The DNA of the CDR3 is TGTGCCAGCAGCTTGTATGCCGGGGGAGGTCAGCCCCAGCATTTT.

This chain connects TRBV28 to TRBJ1-2, with 9 bases identical to TRBD1. The J segment lost 7 bases and the V segment lost 2 bases, leaving 5 bases of the junction unmatched. This CDR3 is 14 amino acids long. Germline-derived CDR1 and CDR2 are MDHEN and SYDVKM. The CDR3 here is CASSLPQTGGGYTF. The CDR3 region has the DNA TGTGCCAGCAGTTTACCCCAGACAGGGGGTGGCTACACCTTC.

V usage is TRBV27 and J usage is TRBJ1-2; TRBD1 matches at 8 bases. CDR1 is MNHEY and CDR2 is SMNVEV in the germline V gene (reference sequence). The CDR3 has 13 residues. V was clipped by 5 bases and J by 4 bases; unmatched bases: 3. The CDR3 sequence is CASSPTGVYGYTF. CDR3 nucleotides: TGTGCCAGCAGTCCGACAGGGGTCTATGGCTACACCTTC.